This is a list of T cell receptor beta chains from one sample in a study of T cell repertoires in cytomegalovirus infection. In TCRdb, the reads were re-called with MiXCR into one record per CDR3 protein. The repertoire holds under 300,000 distinct CDR3 sequences, 9% to 15% seen once, with 1.5% to 2% in the top ten. Sequencing was carried out using PBMCs. All receptors derive from a human donor in good health (CMV status not recorded). Some clones in this sample may be carry-over from other donors' samples. The CDR3 runs from the conserved cysteine through the conserved F or W. D genes are given only for firm matches. Only some rows state a clone size, as once, few, many or a class for expanded clones.

CDR3 protein: CASSLTDGELFF
CDR3 DNA: TGTGCCAGCAGCTTGACGGACGGGGAGCTGTTTTTT
clone size: many
D gene: .
J gene: TRBJ2-2
V gene: TRBV5-5

CDR3 protein: CASSLGLAGGIDTQYF
CDR3 DNA: TGTGCCAGCAGCTTAGGGCTAGCGGGGGGGATAGATACGCAGTATTTT
clone size: many
D gene: TRBD2
J gene: TRBJ2-3
V gene: TRBV7-2

CDR3 protein: CASSFTSGSDTQYF
CDR3 DNA: TGTGCCAGCAGCTTTACTAGCGGATCAGATACGCAGTATTTT
clone size: many
D gene: TRBD2
J gene: TRBJ2-3
V gene: TRBV7-2

CDR3 protein: CASSSRGGANTGELFF
CDR3 DNA: TGTGCCAGCAGCTCCCGGGGAGGCGCGAACACCGGGGAGCTGTTTTTT
clone size: many
D gene: .
J gene: TRBJ2-2
V gene: TRBV7-2

CDR3 protein: CASYSWGGVGTEAFF
CDR3 DNA: TGTGCCAGCTATTCTTGGGGGGGTGTCGGCACTGAAGCTTTCTTT
clone size: many
D gene: .
J gene: TRBJ1-1
V gene: TRBV6-5

CDR3 protein: CASRGTVSYGYTF
CDR3 DNA: TGTGCCAGCAGGGGGACAGTTTCCTATGGCTACACCTTC
clone size: few
D gene: TRBD1
J gene: TRBJ1-2
V gene: TRBV6-1

CDR3 protein: CASSSNILPGVEQFF
CDR3 DNA: TGTGCCAGCAGCTCTAACATACTACCAGGGGTTGAGCAGTTCTTC
clone size: many
D gene: .
J gene: TRBJ2-1
V gene: TRBV7-8

CDR3 protein: CASRGESSYNEQFF
CDR3 DNA: TGTGCCAGCAGGGGCGAGAGCTCCTACAATGAGCAGTTCTTC
clone size: many
D gene: .
J gene: TRBJ2-1
V gene: TRBV11-1

CDR3 protein: CSADTGNQETQYF
CDR3 DNA: TGCAGTGCTGATACAGGGAACCAAGAGACCCAGTACTTC
clone size: .
D gene: .
J gene: TRBJ2-5
V gene: TRBV20-1

CDR3 protein: CASSYGRTGLNTGELFF
CDR3 DNA: TGTGCCAGCAGTTATGGGAGGACAGGGTTGAACACCGGGGAGCTGTTTTTT
clone size: .
D gene: TRBD1
J gene: TRBJ2-2
V gene: TRBV6-6

CDR3 protein: CASSLGAAGTGDSEAFF
CDR3 DNA: TGTGCCAGCAGTTTAGGGGCCGCCGGGACAGGGGACTCTGAAGCTTTCTTT
clone size: .
D gene: TRBD1
J gene: TRBJ1-1
V gene: TRBV27

CDR3 protein: CASSFSILLAGGTYEQYF
CDR3 DNA: TGTGCCAGCAGTTTCTCCATCCTCCTAGCGGGGGGCACCTACGAGCAGTACTTC
clone size: few
D gene: TRBD2
J gene: TRBJ2-7
V gene: TRBV28

CDR3 protein: CASSLQLAGFNEQFF
CDR3 DNA: TGTGCCAGCAGCTTACAACTAGCGGGGTTCAATGAGCAGTTCTTC
clone size: few
D gene: TRBD2
J gene: TRBJ2-1
V gene: TRBV7-3

CDR3 protein: CASSEELWGYTF
CDR3 DNA: TGTGCCAGCAGTGAAGAACTTTGGGGCTACACCTTC
clone size: .
D gene: .
J gene: TRBJ1-2
V gene: TRBV25-1